This passage covers 27 T cell receptor beta chains from one sample sequenced in a study of T cells after yellow fever vaccination (dated by TCRdb to about 2019). In light of the paper, this sample's treatment or condition label describes: live attenuated yellow fever vaccine strain. The method behind the library was 5' RACE. Sequencing used an Illumina HiSeq 2500. TCRdb reprocessing: public reads trimmed at Q25 with fastp, clones called with MiXCR, in-frame beta chains kept. Entries are consolidated by CDR3 protein sequence, retaining the most common genes and DNA. Recorded for this sample are about 140,000 distinct CDR3 sequences; over 7% of them occurred a single time. The leading ten clones occupy 0.55% to 0.9% of the sample. Material: CD4+ T cells sorted from PBMCs, obtained 5 days after the yellow fever booster vaccination. These receptors all come from a young man who received the YFV17D yellow fever vaccine.

The table lists this clonotype with a few counts. The chain uses TRBV5-6 and TRBJ2-6; D is undetermined. The V end was cut by 3 bases, the J end by 4 bases, with 11 bases between. Germline loops: CDR1 SGHDT, CDR2 YYEEEE. The CDR3 extends over 15 amino acids. The CDR3 loop is CASSSASVGANVLTF. CDR3 nucleotides: TGTGCCAGCAGCTCTGCGTCCGTCGGGGCCAACGTCCTGACTTTC. The whole variable domain, remainder taken from reference TRBV5-6 and TRBJ2-6, is DAGVTQSPTHLIKTRGQQVTLRCSPKSGHDTVSWYQQALGQGPQFIFQYYEEEERQRGNFPDRFSGHQFPNYSSELNVNALLLGDSALYLCASSSASVGANVLTFGAGSRLTVL.

This clonotype showed up many times. The genes are TRBV6-5 and TRBJ2-7; no definite D call. Germline-derived CDR1 and CDR2 are MNHEY and SVGAGI. The CDR3 consists of 15 residues. V lost 7 bases and J 9 bases, leaving 25 bases between the germline ends. CDR3 in DNA: TGTGCCAGCACCCAGGTCGCCCCGTCCCAAGTAGGGCAGTACTTC. Amino acid sequence: CASTQVAPSQVGQYF.

This clonotype was found a few times. The V call is TRBV2, the J call TRBJ1-5; tentatively, D is TRBD1 (6 bases). V shed 10 bases and J shed 2 bases, with 18 bases lying between them. In germline, CDR1 is SNHLY, CDR2 FYNNEI. The CDR3 length is 15 residues. The CDR3 region is CATCLAGDGNQPQHF. The CDR3 DNA is TGTGCCACCTGCCTTGCAGGGGATGGCAATCAGCCCCAGCATTTT.

This clonotype has only a few counts. The chain combines TRBV12-3 or TRBV12-4 with TRBJ2-1; D is unresolved. This CDR3 is 13 amino acids long. V dropped 6 bases and J dropped 6 bases, with 12 bases sitting between them. CDR3 coding DNA: TGTGCCAGCAGGACAACGGTCTCCAATGAGCAGTTCTTC. Translating it yields CASRTTVSNEQFF.

The chain recombines TRBV6-7 with TRBJ2-2; tentative D call: TRBD1 (5 bases). TRBV6-7 is an open reading frame whose function is uncertain. Trimming removed 8 bases at V and 7 bases at J, with 17 bases between. The CDR3 contains 14 residues. The CDR3 protein is CASPSKGDSGELFF. Written as DNA, the CDR3 is TGTGCCAGCCCCAGTAAAGGGGATAGCGGGGAGCTGTTTTTT.

This clonotype was picked up many times. This rearrangement joins TRBV4-3 to TRBJ2-1; D unclear. The CDR3 has 13 residues. Trimming shortened V by 4 bases and J by 2 bases, and 6 bases separated the two germline ends. CDR1 LGHNA and CDR2 YSLEER come from the germline V gene. The CDR3 coding sequence is TGCGCCAGCAGCCCCGAGACCTACAATGAGCAGTTCTTC. As protein: CASSPETYNEQFF.

This clonotype occurred many times. This sequence joins TRBV20-1 and TRBJ2-4; D possibly corresponds to TRBD2 (6 bases). The germline V and J ends were trimmed by 6 bases and 6 bases, with 18 bases remaining between them. This CDR3 has 14 amino acids. From germline, CDR1 is DFQATT and CDR2 SNEGSKA (reference sequence). As DNA, the CDR3 is TGCAGTGCCCCGGACTACCATAAGGCAAACATTCAGTACTTC. Its protein is CSAPDYHKANIQYF.

On this clonotype: Just one base apart from a much larger clone, this may be a read error. This CDR3 reads CASSLYGTRALYVQYF. For the CDR3, the DNA is TGTGCCAGCAGTTTATATGGGACTAGGGCCCTCTACGTGCAGTACTTC. V usage is TRBV28 and J usage is TRBJ2-7, with TRBD2 matching 8 bases. CDR1 is MDHEN and CDR2 is SYDVKM in the germline V gene. This CDR3 is 16 amino acids long.

This clonotype was observed at least ten times. V is TRBV20-1 and J is TRBJ2-2; D remains unclear. Trimming left V 0 bases short and J 3 bases short, with 14 bases between. Germline V CDR1 and CDR2: DFQATT, SNEGSKA (reference sequence). The CDR3 contains 16 residues. In nucleotides, the CDR3 is TGCAGTGCTAGAGACCAGGATTGGTGGGACACCGGGGAGCTGTTTTTT. Residues: CSARDQDWWDTGELFF.

This clonotype was seen ten or more times. The CDR3 coding sequence is TGCGCCAGCAGGGGAGGCCGCTCCAGCTCCTACGAGCAGTACTTC. It is translated as CASRGGRSSSYEQYF. The chain employs TRBV5-1 and TRBJ2-7, with a tentative D call TRBD2 (6 bases). The CDR3 is 15 amino acids. Germline CDR1 SGHRS, CDR2 YFSETQ. The V end lost 5 bases, the J end lost 0 bases, and 15 bases lay between the germline ends.

The table lists this clonotype with many counts. The chain carries TRBV20-1 and TRBJ2-7; D remains unclear. Trimming shortened V by 2 bases and J by 0 bases, and 14 bases separated the two germline ends. CDR1 DFQATT and CDR2 SNEGSKA come from the germline V gene (reference sequence). The CDR3 has 15 residues. The CDR3 DNA sequence: TGCAGTGCTAGATCTCCTTCTGAGAGCTCCTACGAGCAGTACTTC. It translates to CSARSPSESSYEQYF.

This clonotype showed up many times. V gene TRBV10-3 combines with J gene TRBJ2-7; D uncertain. V lost 2 bases to trimming and J lost 2 bases, with 10 bases between them. Germline CDR1 ENHRY, CDR2 SYGVKD. This CDR3 spans 14 amino acids. The CDR3 loop is CAISEPLGTYEQYF. DNA of the CDR3: TGTGCCATCAGTGAGCCGCTCGGTACCTACGAGCAGTACTTC.

A few counts support this clonotype. This chain links TRBV5-4 with TRBJ1-2; no clear D gene. The V and J ends lost 1 base and 7 bases respectively, with 11 bases between them. CDR3 size: 13 residues. Per the germline V gene, CDR1 is SGHNT and CDR2 is YYREEE (reference sequence). The DNA for the CDR3 is TGTGCCAGCAGCTTGACCGGGGTCGGTGGCTACACCTTC. Translated: CASSLTGVGGYTF.

At least ten counts were recorded for this clonotype. The chain uses TRBV10-3 and TRBJ2-3; 8 bases are shared with TRBD2. The V gene end was trimmed by 3 bases and the J gene end by 2 bases; junction bases not matched to a gene: 13. This CDR3 has 18 residues. Looked up from germline, CDR1 is ENHRY and CDR2 is SYGVKD. CDR3 protein: CAISDPGTTGGHTDTQYF. In DNA, the CDR3 is TGTGCCATCAGTGACCCAGGAACGACGGGGGGGCACACAGATACGCAGTATTTT.

This clonotype was seen at least ten times. The CDR3 loop is CATSDLLTGETQYF. The CDR3 DNA follows: TGTGCCACCAGTGATTTGCTAACAGGAGAGACCCAGTACTTC. This chain links TRBV24-1 with TRBJ2-5; maybe TRBD1 (5 bases). With 0 bases removed from V and 4 bases from J, the gap between germline ends came to 8 bases. This CDR3 region has 14 residues. CDR1 is KGHDR, CDR2 SFDVKD, per germline.

This clonotype came up many times. J is TRBJ2-1 and V is TRBV15; 9 bases agree with TRBD2. V trimming: 0 bases; J trimming: 1 base; junction bases outside the gene matches: 4. The CDR3 covers 17 residues. Germline V gene data show CDR1 as LNHNV and CDR2 as YYDKDF (reference sequence). The CDR3 DNA reads as TGTGCCACCAGCAGAGAAGGCGGGAGGGGTTCCTACAATGAGCAGTTCTTC. Its protein product is CATSREGGRGSYNEQFF.

This clonotype was observed many times. The rearrangement links TRBV11-1 to TRBJ2-1; 8 nucleotides line up with TRBD2. CDR1 and CDR2 from the germline V gene are SGHAT and FQDESV (reference sequence). This CDR3 contains 15 residues. The J segment lost 3 bases and the V segment lost 8 bases, leaving 9 bases of the junction unmatched. Here the CDR3 DNA reads TGTGCCAGCTCCCGTACTAGCGGCCGCTACAATGAGCAGTTCTTC. Amino acids: CASSRTSGRYNEQFF.

This clonotype came up many times. The genes are TRBV5-1 and TRBJ2-5; D ambiguous. V gave up 4 bases and J gave up 2 bases, with 12 bases separating them. CDR3 length: 14 residues. Germline V gene sequence: CDR1 SGHRS, CDR2 YFSETQ. The DNA for the CDR3 is TGCGCCAGCAGCCTTCCGACATATCAAGAGACCCAGTACTTC. This encodes CASSLPTYQETQYF.

A few counts support this clonotype. Here the CDR3 DNA reads TGTGCCAGCAGCTACGAAACGAACACAGATACGCAGTATTTT. This sequence encodes CASSYETNTDTQYF. V usage is TRBV7-9 and J usage is TRBJ2-3; D is undetermined. From germline, CDR1 is SEHNR and CDR2 FQNEAQ (reference sequence). The CDR3 length is 14 residues. Between the trimmed V and J ends, which lost 4 bases and 2 bases, there was a span of 10 bases.

This clonotype was detected only a few times. The chain links TRBV6-4 to TRBJ2-3; TRBD2 matches at 7 bases. The germline CDR1 and CDR2 sequences are MRHNA and SNTAGT. This CDR3 is 15 amino acids long. V lost 5 bases and J lost 2; bases outside the gene matches: 7. This CDR3 is CASSLGRGPTDTQYF. CDR3 in DNA: TGTGCCAGCAGTTTGGGGAGGGGACCCACAGATACGCAGTATTTT.

This clonotype appeared many times. V gene TRBV6-6 combines with J gene TRBJ2-2; D may be TRBD2 (6 bases). Germline V gene sequence: CDR1 MNHNY, CDR2 SVGAGI (reference sequence). The CDR3 contains 13 residues. Trimming removed 6 bases from V and 3 bases from J, with 8 bases in between. The DNA for the CDR3 is TGTGCCAGCAGCCCGGGGGACACCGGGGAGCTGTTTTTT. Translated: CASSPGDTGELFF.

This clonotype was picked up many times. The chain combines TRBV10-3 with TRBJ2-6; unclear D gene. In germline, CDR1 is ENHRY, CDR2 SYGVKD. This CDR3 spans 15 amino acids. The V end was cut by 0 bases, the J end by 0 bases, with 3 bases between. CDR3 nucleotides: TGTGCCATCAGTGAGTCCGGCTCTGGGGCCAACGTCCTGACTTTC. Residues: CAISESGSGANVLTF.

This clonotype was detected ten times or more. CDR3 in amino acids: CASSQITPGQFFSGANVLTF. The CDR3 bases are TGTGCCAGCAGCCAAATAACTCCGGGACAATTCTTCTCTGGGGCCAACGTCCTGACTTTC. The V and J genes are TRBV14 and TRBJ2-6; tentative D call: TRBD1 (6 bases). The ends were cut back, 2 bases at V and 0 bases at J, with 20 bases in the middle. The CDR3 is made up of 20 amino acids. Germline CDR1 is SGHDN and CDR2 is FVKESK.

V usage is TRBV5-5 and J usage is TRBJ2-1; a possible D gene is TRBD2 (6 bases). CDR3 length: 15 residues. V was trimmed by 0 bases and J by 8 bases, leaving 15 bases between them. Germline CDR1 reads SGHKS; CDR2 reads YYEKEE (reference sequence). The CDR3 loop is CASSLVAGPPDEQFF. The CDR3, as DNA: TGTGCCAGCAGCTTGGTCGCGGGACCCCCTGATGAGCAGTTCTTC.

Ten or more counts support this clonotype. J is TRBJ2-6 and V is TRBV5-1; no clear D gene. The CDR3 sequence is 14 residues long. The V gene lost 9 bases and the J gene lost 0 bases, with 10 bases spanning the gap. Germline CDR1 reads SGHRS; CDR2 reads YFSETQ. CDR3: CATKRDSGANVLTF. CDR3 DNA: TGCGCCACCAAAAGAGACTCTGGGGCCAACGTCCTGACTTTC.

This clonotype is a singleton in its sample. A much larger clone differs by one base, so this may be a read error. The rearrangement joins TRBV20-1 to TRBJ2-7, with D perhaps TRBD1 or TRBD2 (5 bases each). CDR1 and CDR2 from the germline V gene are DFQATT and SNEGSKA (reference sequence). CDR3 length: 11 amino acids. Trimming took 5 bases from V and 4 from J, leaving 9 bases between them. CDR3 loop: CSAGTTYEQYF. The DNA for the CDR3 is TGCAGTGCTGGGACCACGTACGAGCAGTACTTC.

The chain carries TRBV5-1 and TRBJ2-5, with 8 bases fitting TRBD2. Germline V lookup: CDR1 SGHRS, CDR2 YFSETQ. This CDR3 spans 15 amino acids. With V trimmed by 0 bases and J by 4 bases, 5 bases remained unmatched. CDR3 amino acids: CASSLERAGGETQYF. The CDR3 region has the DNA TGCGCCAGCAGCTTGGAAAGGGCGGGAGGAGAGACCCAGTACTTC.